Listed here is a single T cell receptor (beta chain). Its specificity is not known. TCRdb's table, derived via immunoSEQ multiplex PCR, lists solely in-frame clones and lacks some. Altogether fewer than 90,000 clones are present, 96% being singletons, with the ten largest covering approximately 1.5%. Donors were drawn from the approximately 110-subject validation cohort, separate from the roughly 670-subject first cohort. This entry comes from a study of cytomegalovirus exposure and HLA in healthy donors. Study outcomes and limitations: Cytomegalovirus status, reportedly, was diagnosed with high specificity and sensitivity by the classifier. First-cohort TCR clusters tended to co-occur in the 120 or so validation repertoires, a later analysis found.

The CDR3 length is 17 residues. Looked up from germline, CDR1 is ENHRY and CDR2 is SYGVKD. V dropped 0 bases and J dropped 4; count of bases not matched to a gene: 7. The chain couples TRBV10-3 to TRBJ1-2; 11 bases agree with TRBD1. The receptor comes from a man aged 18 to 35 in good health and CMV-seropositive. Sequencing input: PBMCs. CDR3 sequence: CAISESLGTGGVYGYTF. CDR3 DNA: TGTGCCATCAGTGAGTCGCTTGGGACAGGGGGAGTCTATGGCTACACCTTC.